These T cell receptor beta chains were read from a single sample in a study of T cell repertoires in cytomegalovirus infection. For these receptors, no antigen is known. TCRdb re-analysed the reads in MiXCR, keeping a single row per CDR3 protein. Among approximately 110,000 distinct CDR3 sequences listed, roughly a third were seen once. Sequenced here: CD8+ T cells from cultured PBMCs, sampled from culture after CMV antigen stimulation. The receptor set was obtained from a human donor in good health (CMV status not recorded). Some clones in this sample may be carry-over from other donors' samples. The CDR3 runs from the conserved cysteine through the conserved F or W. Fields, in order: V gene, J gene, clone size, D gene, CDR3 length, CDR3 DNA, CDR3 protein. The D gene is left open where the match is weak. Only some rows state a clone size, as once, few, many or a class for expanded clones.

v_gene: TRBV7-9; j_gene: TRBJ2-5; abundance: -; d_gene: -; len: 13; CDR3nt: TGTGCCGCTGAAGTAACAGGGCTTAGGACCCAGCACTTC; CDR3aa: CAAEVTGLRTQHF
v_gene: TRBV6-5; j_gene: TRBJ2-2; abundance: few; d_gene: -; len: 14; CDR3nt: TGTGCCAGCAGTTACTCGACGGGGTACGGGGAGCTGTTTTTT; CDR3aa: CASSYSTGYGELFF
v_gene: TRBV6-6; j_gene: TRBJ1-2; abundance: -; d_gene: TRBD1; len: 14; CDR3nt: TGTGCCAGCAGTTACGAGAGCAGGGGGGTTCCCTACACCTTC; CDR3aa: CASSYESRGVPYTF
v_gene: TRBV6-5; j_gene: TRBJ1-3; abundance: few; d_gene: TRBD1; len: 17; CDR3nt: TGTGCCAGCAGTTATGCTCCGCCGACAGGGGGGTCGAACACCATATATTTT; CDR3aa: CASSYAPPTGGSNTIYF
v_gene: TRBV19; j_gene: TRBJ2-1; abundance: -; d_gene: -; len: 15; CDR3nt: TGTGCCAGTAGTATATGGGGGTCCTCGTACAATGAGCAGTTCTTC; CDR3aa: CASSIWGSSYNEQFF
v_gene: TRBV7-6; j_gene: TRBJ2-7; abundance: -; d_gene: TRBD2; len: 13; CDR3nt: TGTGCCAGCAGCTTTGGCGGGGGGGGGGAGCAGTACTTC; CDR3aa: CASSFGGGGEQYF
v_gene: TRBV7-3; j_gene: TRBJ2-5; abundance: many; d_gene: TRBD2; len: 15; CDR3nt: TGTGCCAGCAGCTCTGGCGGGGGGTCCCAAGAGACCCAGTACTTC; CDR3aa: CASSSGGGSQETQYF
v_gene: TRBV7-9; j_gene: TRBJ1-1; abundance: few; d_gene: -; len: 13; CDR3nt: TGTGCCAGCATGGGGGAGGAGAACACTGAAGCTTTCTTT; CDR3aa: CASMGEENTEAFF
v_gene: TRBV11-2; j_gene: TRBJ1-2; abundance: many; d_gene: -; len: 13; CDR3nt: TGTGCCAGCAGCTTAGTTTCCAACTATGGCTACACCTTC; CDR3aa: CASSLVSNYGYTF
v_gene: TRBV7-2; j_gene: TRBJ2-7; abundance: many; d_gene: TRBD1; len: 15; CDR3nt: TGTGCCAGCAGCTTAGCGTCGGGACAGATCTACGAGCAGTACTTC; CDR3aa: CASSLASGQIYEQYF
v_gene: TRBV6-5; j_gene: TRBJ1-2; abundance: -; d_gene: TRBD1; len: 14; CDR3nt: TGTGCCAGCAGTTACGGGGACAGGGGTAATGGCTACACCTTC; CDR3aa: CASSYGDRGNGYTF
v_gene: TRBV9; j_gene: TRBJ2-1; abundance: -; d_gene: -; len: 12; CDR3nt: TGTGCCAGCAGCGACACTGAGCATGAGCAGTTCTTC; CDR3aa: CASSDTEHEQFF
v_gene: TRBV6-5; j_gene: TRBJ1-4; abundance: -; d_gene: -; len: 15; CDR3nt: TGTGCCAGCAGTTACTCGAACGGGCCCAATGAAAAACTGTTTTTT; CDR3aa: CASSYSNGPNEKLFF
v_gene: TRBV7-6; j_gene: TRBJ2-3; abundance: many; d_gene: TRBD2; len: 16; CDR3nt: TGTGCCAGCAGCTTATGGGGACTAGGTTCCACAGATACGCAGTATTTT; CDR3aa: CASSLWGLGSTDTQYF
v_gene: TRBV11-2; j_gene: TRBJ2-1; abundance: -; d_gene: -; len: 14; CDR3nt: TGTGCCAGCAGCTTAGTGGGCTACGACAATGAGCAGTTCTTC; CDR3aa: CASSLVGYDNEQFF
v_gene: TRBV4-1; j_gene: TRBJ2-3; abundance: -; d_gene: TRBD1; len: 16; CDR3nt: TGCGCCAGCAGCCAGCAGGGACAGGCTAGCACAGATACGCAGTATTTT; CDR3aa: CASSQQGQASTDTQYF
v_gene: TRBV19; j_gene: TRBJ1-2; abundance: -; d_gene: TRBD1; len: 15; CDR3nt: TGTGCCAGTAGTATCCGGCAGGGGGCCGACTATGGCTACACCTTC; CDR3aa: CASSIRQGADYGYTF
v_gene: TRBV4-2; j_gene: TRBJ2-7; abundance: -; d_gene: TRBD1; len: 16; CDR3nt: TGTGCCAGCAGCCAAGATGGGACAGAGCCTCGTTACGAGCAGTACTTC; CDR3aa: CASSQDGTEPRYEQYF
v_gene: TRBV2; j_gene: TRBJ1-4; abundance: -; d_gene: -; len: 13; CDR3nt: TGTGCCAGCAAAGAGATCGATAATGAAAAACTGTTTTTT; CDR3aa: CASKEIDNEKLFF
v_gene: TRBV29-1; j_gene: TRBJ2-3; abundance: few; d_gene: TRBD2; len: 18; CDR3nt: TGCAGCGTTGATCCACGGACGCAGCGGGGGGCCAGCACAGATACGCAGTATTTT; CDR3aa: CSVDPRTQRGASTDTQYF
v_gene: TRBV28; j_gene: TRBJ1-5; abundance: few; d_gene: -; len: 16; CDR3nt: TGTGCCAGCAGTTTGATTGTCGGCATAGCTCATCAGCCCCAGCATTTT; CDR3aa: CASSLIVGIAHQPQHF
v_gene: TRBV28; j_gene: TRBJ1-2; abundance: many; d_gene: -; len: 11; CDR3nt: TGTGCCGCTGGGACGAACTATGGCTACACCTTC; CDR3aa: CAAGTNYGYTF
v_gene: TRBV6-1; j_gene: TRBJ1-2; abundance: -; d_gene: -; len: 14; CDR3nt: TGTGCCAGCAGCAGCCCCGGACTGCATTATGGCTACACCTTC; CDR3aa: CASSSPGLHYGYTF
v_gene: TRBV4-2; j_gene: TRBJ2-7; abundance: -; d_gene: -; len: 18; CDR3nt: TGTGCCAGCAGCCAAGATTACTGGCGGCCACCGACTCCCTACGAGCAGTACTTC; CDR3aa: CASSQDYWRPPTPYEQYF
v_gene: TRBV11-2; j_gene: TRBJ2-5; abundance: few; d_gene: TRBD2; len: 17; CDR3nt: TGTGCCAGCAGTTTCGTCCGGGCAGCGGGGGACCAAGAGACCCAGTACTTC; CDR3aa: CASSFVRAAGDQETQYF
v_gene: TRBV7-9; j_gene: TRBJ2-7; abundance: many; d_gene: -; len: 12; CDR3nt: TGTGCCAGCCTCCGGGACGGGTACGAGCAGTACTTC; CDR3aa: CASLRDGYEQYF
v_gene: TRBV7-6; j_gene: TRBJ1-6; abundance: many; d_gene: -; len: 13; CDR3nt: TGTGCCAGCAGCTCAGGGACTAATTCACCCCTCCACTTT; CDR3aa: CASSSGTNSPLHF
v_gene: TRBV5-6; j_gene: TRBJ2-1; abundance: few; d_gene: -; len: 13; CDR3nt: TGTGCCAGCAGCTCCCCCAACCCCAATGAGCAGTTCTTC; CDR3aa: CASSSPNPNEQFF
v_gene: TRBV20-1; j_gene: TRBJ2-1; abundance: -; d_gene: TRBD2; len: 20; CDR3nt: TGCAGTGCTAGAGATAGCGAACTAGCGGGGGCCCACCAATACTACAATGAGCAGTTCTTC; CDR3aa: CSARDSELAGAHQYYNEQFF
v_gene: TRBV11-1; j_gene: TRBJ2-7; abundance: -; d_gene: TRBD1; len: 15; CDR3nt: TGTGCCAGCAGCTTAGAAGTGGGACAGGGGTACGAGCAGTACTTC; CDR3aa: CASSLEVGQGYEQYF
v_gene: TRBV20-1; j_gene: TRBJ2-1; abundance: few; d_gene: TRBD1; len: 17; CDR3nt: TGCAGTGCTAGAGACCTTTCGGGACAGGTAGGGAACAATGAGCAGTTCTTC; CDR3aa: CSARDLSGQVGNNEQFF
v_gene: TRBV15; j_gene: TRBJ1-2; abundance: few; d_gene: -; len: 14; CDR3nt: TGTGCCACCAGCAGAGCCGGGTCCCGGAATGGCTACACCTTC; CDR3aa: CATSRAGSRNGYTF
v_gene: TRBV15; j_gene: TRBJ1-4; abundance: -; d_gene: -; len: 15; CDR3nt: TGTGCCACCAGCAGTTCCCAGGGACATGCTGAAAAACTGTTTTTT; CDR3aa: CATSSSQGHAEKLFF
v_gene: TRBV19; j_gene: TRBJ2-7; abundance: -; d_gene: -; len: 13; CDR3nt: TGTGCCAGTTCTGCGGGGAACTCCTACGAGCAGTACTTC; CDR3aa: CASSAGNSYEQYF
v_gene: TRBV7-8; j_gene: TRBJ2-3; abundance: -; d_gene: TRBD2; len: 19; CDR3nt: TGTGCCAGCAGCTTAGATTTTGACCAGCGGGGGACAAGCACAGATACGCAGTATTTT; CDR3aa: CASSLDFDQRGTSTDTQYF
v_gene: TRBV7-6; j_gene: TRBJ1-5; abundance: -; d_gene: TRBD1; len: 16; CDR3nt: TGTGCCAGCAGCCCCTCGACAGGGGAAAGCAATCAGCCCCAGCATTTT; CDR3aa: CASSPSTGESNQPQHF